The 8 T cell receptor beta chains below all came from one sample that was sequenced in a study of cytomegalovirus exposure and HLA in healthy donors. A multiplex PCR was run with 60 Vbeta primers and 13 Jbeta primers. Clones were sequenced by immunoSEQ multiplex PCR, and TCRdb holds only the in-frame ones, with some missing. The sample yields 220,000 or so clones, approximately 78% seen once. Input material: PBMCs. These TCRs come from a woman aged 40 to 49 in good health and CMV-seronegative.

The rearrangement links TRBV2 to TRBJ1-2; a possible D gene is TRBD1 (6 bases). In germline, CDR1 is SNHLY, CDR2 FYNNEI. Trimming took 5 bases from V and 0 from J, leaving 13 bases between them. The length of the CDR3 is 15 residues. CDR3 region: CASSTQGLANYGYTF. In DNA form, the CDR3 reads TGTGCCAGCAGTACCCAGGGGTTAGCTAACTATGGCTACACCTTC.

V gene TRBV7-2 combines with J gene TRBJ2-6; D gene unclear. V was cut by 1 base and J by 0 bases, with 10 bases left in between. This CDR3 comprises 17 residues. Germline CDR1 reads SGHTA; CDR2 reads FQGNSA. As DNA, the CDR3 is TGTGCCAGCAGCTTAGTTGACACAGTCTCTGGGGCCAACGTCCTGACTTTC. Protein sequence: CASSLVDTVSGANVLTF.

The chain carries TRBV29-1 and TRBJ1-4; a weak D match, TRBD1 (5 bases). Germline loops: CDR1 SQVTM, CDR2 ANQGSEA. Trimming shortened V by 5 bases and J by 10 bases, and 20 bases separated the two germline ends. The CDR3 runs 14 residues. CDR3 in DNA: TGCAGCGTTATAGGAGCGACAGACGTGGGAAAACTGTTTTTT. Amino acids: CSVIGATDVGKLFF.

The V gene is TRBV29-1, the J gene TRBJ2-1; possibly TRBD2 for D (7 bases). This CDR3 comprises 15 residues. Germline lookup yields CDR1 SQVTM and CDR2 ANQGSEA. Trimming removed 6 bases at V and 3 bases at J, with 18 bases between. The DNA of the CDR3 is TGCAGCGTCATGAGGGGGGCTAGCGGCTACAATGAGCAGTTCTTC. It translates to CSVMRGASGYNEQFF.

This chain connects TRBV27 to TRBJ2-7, with D possibly TRBD2 on 5 matching bases. V lost 8 bases, J lost 0 bases, and 14 bases lay in between. CDR3 length: 14 amino acids. Looked up from germline, CDR1 is MNHEY and CDR2 is SMNVEV (reference sequence). CDR3 loop: CASGGPPLSYEQYF. The CDR3 DNA sequence: TGTGCCAGCGGAGGACCGCCACTCTCCTACGAGCAGTACTTC.

V is TRBV7-3 and J is TRBJ1-1, with D uncertain. The CDR3 contains 13 residues. The V and J ends lost 5 bases and 6 bases respectively, with 13 bases between them. Germline CDR1 and CDR2: SGHTA and FQGTGA. CDR3 nucleotide sequence: TGTGCCAGCAGCCCCTCAGGCTCTGCTGAAGCTTTCTTT. The encoded protein is CASSPSGSAEAFF.

The rearrangement uses TRBV7-2 and TRBJ2-1; tentatively, D is TRBD1 (7 bases). With 7 bases removed from V and 2 bases from J, the gap between germline ends came to 15 bases. CDR1 is SGHTA and CDR2 is FQGNSA in the germline V gene. The CDR3 totals 15 residues. CDR3 DNA sequence: TGTGCCAGCACCGATACAGGGGAGGCCTACAATGAGCAGTTCTTC. Amino acids: CASTDTGEAYNEQFF.

The V call is TRBV7-3, the J call TRBJ2-7; weak D call: TRBD1 (6 bases). The germline V gene has CDR1 SGHTA and CDR2 FQGTGA. The V end was cut by 5 bases, the J end by 0 bases, with 8 bases between. The CDR3 spans 13 residues. For the CDR3, the DNA is TGTGCCAGCAGCCCGGACAGCTCCTACGAGCAGTACTTC. It yields the protein CASSPDSSYEQYF.